Listed here are 31 T cell receptor beta chains from one sample, sequenced in a study of technical replicates of blood from a handful of donors. The method was immunoSEQ multiplex PCR; TCRdb's version includes in-frame clones alone and lacks a portion of them. The sample includes about 73,000 clones, 93% seen only once; the top ten take about 0.26%. Material for sequencing was T cells isolated from PBMCs. The receptor source for this set is a human donor in good health.

This chain links TRBV5-4 with TRBJ2-3, with 9 bases that match TRBD2. This CDR3 spans 16 amino acids. V shed 5 bases and J 2 bases; nucleotides not matched to a gene: 9. CDR1 is SGHNT, CDR2 YYREEE, per germline (reference sequence). The CDR3 DNA reads TGTGCCAGCAGTAATCCAGCGGGAGGCCCCACAGATACGCAGTATTTT. Translated, it gives CASSNPAGGPTDTQYF.

The genes are TRBV10-3 and TRBJ1-4; the match to TRBD1 covers 7 bases. CDR1 and CDR2 (germline): ENHRY, SYGVKD. V was clipped by 10 bases and J by 0 bases; unmatched bases: 14. The CDR3 runs 17 residues. DNA for the CDR3: TGTGCCACCCGCGATCGGGACAGTCACACAACTAATGAAAAACTGTTTTTT. This encodes CATRDRDSHTTNEKLFF.

V gene TRBV5-1 combines with J gene TRBJ2-2; D remains unclear. Germline V gives CDR1 SGHRS, CDR2 YFSETQ. Trimming stripped 0 bases from V and 1 base from J, with 7 bases between. This CDR3 is 15 amino acids long. This chain's CDR3 is CASSLDFLNTGELFF. CDR3 nucleotides: TGCGCCAGCAGCTTGGACTTTTTGAACACCGGGGAGCTGTTTTTT.

This rearrangement joins TRBV6-1 to TRBJ1-1; D is unclear. This CDR3 contains 11 residues. Germline V lookup: CDR1 MNHNS, CDR2 SASEGT. V shed 7 bases and J shed 0 bases, with 3 bases lying between them. CDR3 residues: CASTLNTEAFF. CDR3 sequence (DNA): TGTGCCAGCACTCTGAACACTGAAGCTTTCTTT.

V and J are TRBV7-9 and TRBJ1-4; D is possibly TRBD1 (6 bases). CDR3 size: 15 residues. V shed 4 bases and J shed 7 bases, with 16 bases lying between them. CDR1 and CDR2 from the germline V gene are SEHNR and FQNEAQ (reference sequence). In nucleotides, the CDR3 is TGTGCCAGCAGCTATGAACAGGGTATGGCTGAAAAACTGTTTTTT. This translates into CASSYEQGMAEKLFF.

The chain employs TRBV7-9 and TRBJ1-1; 7 positions match TRBD1. The CDR3 runs to 15 residues. J lost 2 bases, V lost 4 bases, and 7 bases had no gene match. CDR1 SEHNR and CDR2 FQNEAQ come from the germline V gene (reference sequence). For the CDR3, the DNA is TGTGCCAGCAGCTCTGACAGGGTGGTTAACACTGAAGCTTTCTTT. The encoded protein is CASSSDRVVNTEAFF.

The chain combines TRBV5-1 with TRBJ1-1; the match to TRBD1 covers 7 bases. CDR1 SGHRS and CDR2 YFSETQ come from the germline V gene. CDR3 length: 15 residues. V was clipped by 2 bases and J by 4 bases; unmatched bases: 8. The CDR3 reads CASSFAEGASTEAFF. CDR3 sequence (DNA): TGCGCCAGCAGCTTTGCGGAGGGGGCGAGCACTGAAGCTTTCTTT.

The gene calls are TRBV7-2 and TRBJ2-5, with 8 bases fitting TRBD1. The CDR3 runs 15 residues. In germline, CDR1 is SGHTA, CDR2 FQGNSA. After removal of 5 bases from V and 5 bases from J, the junction contained 10 bases not matched to a gene. The CDR3 sequence: CASSPAGQGFETQYF. CDR3 sequence (DNA): TGTGCCAGCAGCCCAGCCGGACAGGGATTTGAGACCCAGTACTTC.

The rearrangement uses TRBV10-3 and TRBJ2-1; TRBD1 matches 9 bases. This CDR3 contains 15 residues. Germline CDR1 reads ENHRY; CDR2 reads SYGVKD. With V trimmed by 6 bases and J by 5 bases, 8 bases remained unmatched. The CDR3 DNA follows: TGTGCCATCAGCTGGGACAGGGCTTCGGACAATGAGCAGTTCTTC. Its translation is CAISWDRASDNEQFF.

V gene TRBV2 combines with J gene TRBJ2-1; TRBD2 matches 14 bases. This CDR3 comprises 15 residues. Per germline, CDR1 SNHLY and CDR2 FYNNEI. The V and J ends lost 3 bases and 13 bases, in that order; junction bases with no gene match: 8. Here the CDR3 DNA reads TGTGCCAGCAGTGACAAGGGACTAGCGGGGGCTCCACAGTTCTTC. It is translated as CASSDKGLAGAPQFF.

V gene TRBV4-1 combines with J gene TRBJ1-5; D remains ambiguous. The CDR3 is 19 residues long. CDR1 and CDR2 (germline): MGHRA, YSYEKL. Trimming stripped 1 base from V and 0 bases from J, with 19 bases between. CDR3 sequence reads: CASSQGQGRPPYSNQPQHF. The CDR3 nucleotides read TGCGCCAGCAGCCAAGGCCAAGGCAGGCCACCCTATAGCAATCAGCCCCAGCATTTT.

The chain has TRBV4-1 and TRBJ2-1, with 8 bases matching TRBD2. Trimming removed 0 bases from V and 2 bases from J; junction bases left unmatched: 6. The CDR3 length is 17 residues. CDR1 MGHRA and CDR2 YSYEKL come from the germline V gene. The CDR3 DNA reads TGCGCCAGCAGCCAAGAGGGTAGCGGGGCCCCCTACAATGAGCAGTTCTTC. This encodes CASSQEGSGAPYNEQFF.

The J gene is TRBJ2-3, the V gene TRBV5-1; 8 bases match TRBD2. There are 15 residues in the CDR3. J gave up 3 bases and V 0 bases, and 3 bases lay outside the gene matches. Germline values: CDR1 SGHRS, CDR2 YFSETQ. The CDR3 region is CASSLAGGPTDTQYF. The CDR3 coding sequence is TGCGCCAGCAGCTTGGCGGGAGGGCCTACAGATACGCAGTATTTT.

This chain uses TRBV7-9 with TRBJ2-7; 8 bases are a match to TRBD1. Germline CDR1 reads SEHNR; CDR2 reads FQNEAQ (reference sequence). This CDR3 is 13 amino acids long. Trimming at V came to 4 bases and at J to 7 bases, leaving 6 bases not matched to a gene. The CDR3 is CASSSSGGWEQYF. The CDR3 bases are TGTGCCAGCAGCTCATCAGGGGGCTGGGAGCAGTACTTC. Filled out from reference TRBV7-9 and TRBJ2-7, the complete variable domain reads DTGVSQNPRHKITKRGQNVTFRCDPISEHNRLYWYRQTLGQGPEFLTYFQNEAQLEKSRLLSDRFSAERPKGSFSTLEIQRTEQGDSAMYLCASSSSGGWEQYFGPGTRLTVT.

The V and J genes are TRBV2 and TRBJ1-1; TRBD1 might be the D (5 bases). The germline CDR1 and CDR2 sequences are SNHLY and FYNNEI. Trimming cost V 4 bases and J 4 bases, with 13 bases left between them. The length of the CDR3 is 14 residues. CDR3 amino acids: CASSVGGGGTEAFF. In nucleotides, the CDR3 is TGTGCCAGCAGTGTCGGGGGAGGAGGCACTGAAGCTTTCTTT.

This chain connects TRBV19 to TRBJ2-7, with a tentative D call TRBD2 (6 bases). The CDR3 extends over 16 amino acids. The germline V gene has CDR1 LNHDA and CDR2 SQIVND (reference sequence). V was pared by 4 bases and J by 4 bases, with 20 bases between. The CDR3 DNA is TGTGCCAGTAGTAAAGCCCCCGGGGGACCAGCTTACGAGCAGTACTTC. Its protein product is CASSKAPGGPAYEQYF.

The rearrangement links TRBV6-1 to TRBJ1-2, with no clear D. Germline CDR1 and CDR2: MNHNS and SASEGT. Deletions cut 2 bases from V and 2 bases from J, with 9 bases between. CDR3 length equals 14 residues. The CDR3 DNA follows: TGTGCCAGCAGTGAAATTAGTCGGAACTATGGCTACACCTTC. Translating it yields CASSEISRNYGYTF.

The chain combines TRBV14 with TRBJ1-6; 7 bases map to TRBD1. The CDR3 extends over 14 amino acids. V shed 2 bases, J shed 6 bases, and the junction held 1 base outside the gene matches. Germline CDR1 is SGHDN and CDR2 is FVKESK. CDR3 nucleotides: TGTGCCAGCAGCCAATACAGGGGTAATTCACCCCTCCACTTT. Translated, it gives CASSQYRGNSPLHF.

The V call is TRBV27, the J call TRBJ1-5; 7 bases fit TRBD1. The CDR3 covers 15 residues. V lost 4 bases, J lost 3 bases, and 6 bases stayed unmatched. Germline values: CDR1 MNHEY, CDR2 SMNVEV (reference sequence). The CDR3 DNA is TGTGCCAGCAGTTCATTGACAGGGCCCAATCAGCCCCAGCATTTT. Translated: CASSSLTGPNQPQHF.

This chain connects TRBV5-4 to TRBJ1-5, with D possibly TRBD1 on 5 matching bases. V shed 0 bases and J shed 5 bases, with 15 bases lying between them. Germline V gene sequence: CDR1 SGHNT, CDR2 YYREEE (reference sequence). The CDR3 is 16 amino acids. The CDR3 DNA follows: TGTGCCAGCAGCTTGGGAGGGCCAGGAGGGGATCAGCCCCAGCATTTT. Amino acid sequence: CASSLGGPGGDQPQHF.

This chain joins TRBV27 and TRBJ1-1; D perhaps matches TRBD1 (6 bases). The CDR3 is 16 residues long. Trimming cost V 5 bases and J 3 bases, with 19 bases left between them. CDR1 and CDR2 (germline): MNHEY, SMNVEV (reference sequence). The CDR3 sequence is CASSHTDRRLDTEAFF. DNA of the CDR3: TGTGCCAGCAGTCACACAGACAGGCGTCTCGACACTGAAGCTTTCTTT.

This clone was detected once. The genes are TRBV27 and TRBJ2-1; 11 bases fit TRBD2. Trimming at V came to 6 bases and at J to 6 bases, leaving 7 bases not matched to a gene. Germline V gives CDR1 MNHEY, CDR2 SMNVEV (reference sequence). The CDR3 extends over 15 amino acids. DNA of the CDR3: TGTGCCAGCAGACTTACTAGCGGGGGACGCAATGAGCAGTTCTTC. It specifies CASRLTSGGRNEQFF.

The gene calls are TRBV7-9 and TRBJ1-5; no firm D call. V was cut by 2 bases and J by 7 bases, with 18 bases left in between. Per the germline V gene, CDR1 is SEHNR and CDR2 is FQNEAQ (reference sequence). The CDR3 has 16 amino acids. CDR3 DNA: TGTGCCAGCAGCTTAAGCCCGGAGGGCCCGGGACAGCCCCAGCATTTT. Translating gives CASSLSPEGPGQPQHF.

The V gene is TRBV5-5, the J gene TRBJ2-7, with TRBD1 identical over 10 bases. The J segment lost 5 bases and the V segment lost 0 bases, leaving 5 bases of the junction unmatched. Germline CDR1 is SGHKS and CDR2 is YYEKEE (reference sequence). The CDR3 covers 15 residues. The CDR3 nucleotides are TGTGCCAGCAGCTTGGGACAGGGGGCGCTTGACGAGCAGTACTTC. This encodes CASSLGQGALDEQYF.

The rearrangement links TRBV5-1 to TRBJ1-2; possibly TRBD1 for D (5 bases). Germline CDR1 is SGHRS and CDR2 is YFSETQ. The CDR3 is 13 amino acids. With 7 bases removed from V and 7 bases from J, the gap between germline ends came to 17 bases. This CDR3 is CASGPDILPGYTF. The CDR3 DNA is TGCGCCAGCGGCCCGGACATCTTGCCTGGCTACACCTTC.

CDR3 sequence reads: CASSARHGETQYF. CDR3 sequence (DNA): TGTGCCAGCAGCGCCCGCCACGGAGAGACCCAGTACTTC. The V gene is TRBV9, the J gene TRBJ2-5, with D unresolved. The germline CDR1 and CDR2 sequences are SGDLS and YYNGEE. V gave up 3 bases and J gave up 4 bases, with 10 bases separating them. There are 13 residues in the CDR3.

The chain links TRBV4-1 to TRBJ2-5; TRBD2 matches 10 bases. V lost 0 bases and J lost 4; bases outside the gene matches: 5. The CDR3 contains 16 residues. Per germline, CDR1 MGHRA and CDR2 YSYEKL. CDR3 DNA: TGCGCCAGCAGCCAAGATGTCCTAGCGGGAGTAGAGACCCAGTACTTC. Encoded protein: CASSQDVLAGVETQYF.

The chain carries TRBV29-1 and TRBJ2-6; 7 bases are shared with TRBD2. The CDR3 length is 15 residues. Looked up from germline, CDR1 is SQVTM and CDR2 is ANQGSEA. V was pared by 5 bases and J by 0 bases, with 4 bases of the junction left unmatched. As DNA, the CDR3 is TGCAGCGTTCATGCGGGAGACTCTGGGGCCAACGTCCTGACTTTC. This gives the protein CSVHAGDSGANVLTF.

The chain combines TRBV6-5 with TRBJ1-1, with 7 bases aligning to TRBD1. The germline V gene has CDR1 MNHEY and CDR2 SVGAGI. The CDR3 is 14 residues long. V lost 0 bases to trimming and J lost 5 bases; unmatched junction nucleotides: 3. The CDR3 is CASSYSAGGTEAFF. CDR3 sequence (DNA): TGTGCCAGCAGTTACTCGGCAGGGGGTACTGAAGCTTTCTTT.

The gene calls are TRBV29-1 and TRBJ1-1, with 7 bases lining up with TRBD1. The CDR3 contains 13 residues. Losses at the gene ends were 6 bases for V and 0 bases for J; bases not matched to a gene: 4. The germline CDR1 and CDR2 sequences are SQVTM and ANQGSEA. CDR3 sequence: CSVEQGLNTEAFF. The CDR3 bases are TGCAGCGTGGAACAGGGGTTGAACACTGAAGCTTTCTTT.

This chain uses TRBV4-1 with TRBJ1-5; 9 bases match TRBD1. CDR1 and CDR2 (germline): MGHRA, YSYEKL. J lost 1 base, V lost 3 bases, and 4 bases had no gene match. The CDR3 runs to 16 residues. The CDR3 nucleotides read TGCGCCAGCAGCCATTATGGGACAGGGAGCAATCAGCCCCAGCATTTT. Protein sequence: CASSHYGTGSNQPQHF.